This TCR beta chain was sequenced in a study of Graves' ophthalmopathy and Graves' hyperthyroidism. Study findings and constraints: Most expanded thyroid clonotypes above 0.001 frequency also appeared in blood. As the model predicted ophthalmopathy progression, it achieved a sensitivity of 70% to 71% and a specificity of roughly 73%.

This CDR3 has 15 amino acids. V lost 4 bases to trimming and J lost 2 bases, with 12 bases between them. CDR1 is MGHRA and CDR2 is YSYEKL in the germline V gene. This clonotype appeared many times. No antigen is known for it. CDR3 regions of TCR beta were amplified from RNA transcripts. In the first round, RT-PCR was carried out with HTBI primers, and a multiplex PCR formed the second round. Via MiXCR, TCRdb re-called the multiplex PCR reads, giving one row per CDR3 protein. Of roughly 1.1 million distinct CDR3 sequences listed, about 38% are singletons. This rearrangement joins TRBV4-1 to TRBJ1-3; no reliable D call. Sequenced input: peripheral blood or thyroid tissue (not recorded which). The receptor comes from an adult man with Graves' hyperthyroidism. The CDR3 region is CASSPLGQAGNTIYF. CDR3 DNA sequence: TGCGCCAGCAGCCCCCTTGGGCAGGCTGGAAACACCATATATTTT.